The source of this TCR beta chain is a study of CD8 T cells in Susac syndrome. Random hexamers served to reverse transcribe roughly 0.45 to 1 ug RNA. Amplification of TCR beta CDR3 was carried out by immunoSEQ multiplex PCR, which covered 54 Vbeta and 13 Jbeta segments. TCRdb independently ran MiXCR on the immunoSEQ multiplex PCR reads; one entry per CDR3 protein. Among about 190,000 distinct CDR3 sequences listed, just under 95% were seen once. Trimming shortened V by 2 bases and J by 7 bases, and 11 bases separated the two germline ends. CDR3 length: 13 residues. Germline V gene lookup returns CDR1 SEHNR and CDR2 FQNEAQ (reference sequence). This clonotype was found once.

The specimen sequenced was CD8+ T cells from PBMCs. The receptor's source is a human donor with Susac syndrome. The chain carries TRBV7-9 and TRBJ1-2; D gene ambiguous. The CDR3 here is CASSLIGLPGYTF. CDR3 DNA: TGTGCCAGCAGCTTAATAGGGCTTCCTGGCTACACCTTC.